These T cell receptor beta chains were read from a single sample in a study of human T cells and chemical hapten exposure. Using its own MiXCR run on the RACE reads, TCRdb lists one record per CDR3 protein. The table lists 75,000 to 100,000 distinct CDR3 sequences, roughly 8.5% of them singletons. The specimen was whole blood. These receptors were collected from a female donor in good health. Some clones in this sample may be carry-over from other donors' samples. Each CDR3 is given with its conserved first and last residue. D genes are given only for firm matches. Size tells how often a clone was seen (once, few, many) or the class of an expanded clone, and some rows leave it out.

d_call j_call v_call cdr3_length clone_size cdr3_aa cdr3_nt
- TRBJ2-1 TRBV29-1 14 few CSVGVGSSYNEQFF TGCAGCGTTGGTGTGGGAAGCTCCTACAATGAGCAGTTCTTC
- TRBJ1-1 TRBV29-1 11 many CSVSRGSEAFF TGCAGCGTTAGTAGGGGATCTGAAGCTTTCTTT
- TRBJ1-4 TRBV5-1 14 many CASSPGQTYEKLFF TGCGCCAGCAGCCCCGGGCAGACATATGAAAAACTGTTTTTT
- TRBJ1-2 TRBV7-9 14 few CASSLGPANYGYTF TGTGCCAGCAGCTTAGGTCCGGCTAACTATGGCTACACCTTC
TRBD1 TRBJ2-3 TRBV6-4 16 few CASSPTGARGTDTQYF TGTGCCAGCAGCCCGACAGGGGCTAGAGGGACAGATACGCAGTATTTT
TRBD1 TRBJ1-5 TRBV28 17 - CASSRKTGTGLHQPQHF TGTGCCAGCAGCCGAAAAACCGGGACAGGGCTTCATCAGCCCCAGCATTTT
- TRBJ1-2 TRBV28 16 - CASSNFQGPSGVGYTF TGTGCCAGCAGTAACTTCCAGGGCCCCTCCGGGGTTGGCTACACCTTC
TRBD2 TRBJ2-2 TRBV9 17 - CASSGGLAGASTGELFF TGTGCCAGCAGCGGGGGGCTAGCGGGAGCGTCAACCGGGGAGCTGTTTTTT
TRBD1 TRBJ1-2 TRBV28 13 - CASRQGVNYGYTF TGTGCCAGCAGACAGGGGGTTAACTATGGCTACACCTTC
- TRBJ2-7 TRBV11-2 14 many CASSLAKGPYEQYF TGTGCCAGCAGCTTAGCAAAGGGGCCCTACGAGCAGTACTTC
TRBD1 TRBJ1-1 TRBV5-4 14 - CVSRGGGGHTEAFF TGTGTCAGCAGGGGGGGAGGGGGCCACACTGAAGCTTTCTTT
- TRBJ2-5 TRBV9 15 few CASSESGTSRETQYF TGTGCCAGCAGCGAATCCGGGACTTCTAGGGAGACCCAGTACTTC
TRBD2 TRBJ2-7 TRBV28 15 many CASRKRTSGNYEQYF TGTGCCAGCAGAAAGAGGACTAGCGGCAACTACGAGCAGTACTTC
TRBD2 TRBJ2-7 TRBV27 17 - CASSPLLLAGQPYEQYF TGTGCCAGCAGTCCCCTCCTTCTAGCGGGACAACCCTACGAGCAGTACTTC
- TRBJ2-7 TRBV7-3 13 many CASSLARDYEQYF TGTGCCAGCAGCTTAGCTAGGGACTACGAGCAGTACTTC
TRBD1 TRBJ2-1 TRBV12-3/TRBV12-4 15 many CASSFGTGGPREQFF TGTGCCAGCAGTTTTGGTACAGGGGGGCCCAGGGAGCAGTTCTTC
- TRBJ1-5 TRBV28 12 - CASNTLNQPQHF TGTGCCAGCAACACTCTCAATCAGCCCCAGCATTTT
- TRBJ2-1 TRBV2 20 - CAGGPSWASDYYHTYNEQFF TGTGCCGGTGGACCCTCATGGGCTAGCGACTACTACCACACCTACAATGAGCAGTTCTTC
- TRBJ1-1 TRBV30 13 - CAWSVQGATEAFF TGTGCCTGGAGTGTACAGGGTGCCACTGAAGCTTTCTTT
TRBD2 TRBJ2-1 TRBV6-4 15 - CASSETSGSYNEQFF TGTGCCAGCAGTGAGACTAGCGGATCCTACAATGAGCAGTTCTTC
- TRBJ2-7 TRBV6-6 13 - CASSPPVGNEQYF TGTGCCAGCAGCCCCCCGGTAGGCAACGAGCAGTACTTC
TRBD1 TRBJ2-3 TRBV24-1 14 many CATSDMDRADTQYF TGTGCCACCAGTGATATGGACAGGGCAGATACGCAGTATTTT
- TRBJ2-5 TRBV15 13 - CATSPDLLETQYF TGTGCCACCAGTCCTGACTTGCTAGAGACCCAGTACTTC
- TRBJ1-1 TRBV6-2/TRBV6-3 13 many CASSRTMNTEAFF TGTGCCAGCAGTCGCACAATGAACACTGAAGCTTTCTTT
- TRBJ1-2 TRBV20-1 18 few CSARGNDAKLKANYGYTF TGCAGTGCTAGAGGGAACGACGCTAAATTAAAAGCTAACTATGGCTACACCTTC
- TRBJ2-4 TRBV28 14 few CASSWNTAKNIQYF TGTGCCAGCAGTTGGAACACAGCCAAAAACATTCAGTACTTC
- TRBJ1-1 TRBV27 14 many CASRRRGVNTEAFF TGTGCCAGCAGAAGAAGGGGGGTGAACACTGAAGCTTTCTTT
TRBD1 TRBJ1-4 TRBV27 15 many CASSSGPGQGEKLFF TGTGCCAGCAGTTCCGGCCCGGGACAGGGAGAAAAACTGTTTTTT
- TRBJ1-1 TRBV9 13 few CASSVVQNTEAFF TGTGCCAGCAGCGTAGTACAGAACACTGAAGCTTTCTTT
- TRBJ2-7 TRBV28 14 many CASSLPGTHYEQYF TGTGCCAGCAGTCTCCCGGGGACTCACTACGAGCAGTACTTC
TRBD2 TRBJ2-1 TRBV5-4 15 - CASSPGLAGGSEQFF TGTGCCAGCAGCCCCGGGCTAGCGGGAGGGAGTGAGCAGTTCTTC
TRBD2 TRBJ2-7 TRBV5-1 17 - CASSLARTSGISYEQYF TGCGCCAGCAGCTTGGCCCGGACTAGCGGGATATCCTACGAGCAGTACTTC
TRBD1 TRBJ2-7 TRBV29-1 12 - CSGRQGAYEQYF TGCAGCGGAAGACAGGGGGCCTACGAGCAGTACTTC
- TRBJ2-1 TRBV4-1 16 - CASSQDLGNSANEQFF TGCGCCAGCAGCCAAGATCTAGGTAATAGCGCCAATGAGCAGTTCTTC
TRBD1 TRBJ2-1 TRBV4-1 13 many CASSQGQGYEQFF TGCGCCAGCAGCCAAGGACAGGGATATGAGCAGTTCTTC
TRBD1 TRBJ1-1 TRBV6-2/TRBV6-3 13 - CASRRTGESEAFF TGTGCCAGCCGACGGACAGGGGAGTCTGAAGCTTTCTTT
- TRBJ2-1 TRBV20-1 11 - CSARPYNEQFF TGCAGTGCTAGGCCCTACAATGAGCAGTTCTTC
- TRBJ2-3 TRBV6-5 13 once CAASSQGTDTQYF TGTGCCGCATCCTCACAGGGCACAGATACGCAGTATTTT
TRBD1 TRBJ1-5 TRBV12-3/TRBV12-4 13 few CASSVDRDQPQHF TGTGCCAGCAGTGTCGACAGGGATCAGCCCCAGCATTTT
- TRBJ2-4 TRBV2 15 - CASNERLVDKNIQYF TGTGCCAGCAACGAGAGGCTAGTCGACAAAAACATTCAGTACTTC
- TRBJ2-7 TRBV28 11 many CASSPAYEQYF TGTGCCAGCAGTCCCGCCTACGAGCAGTACTTC
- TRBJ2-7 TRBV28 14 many CASSLQGSSYEQYF TGTGCCAGCAGTTTACAGGGCAGCTCCTACGAGCAGTACTTC